This T cell receptor (beta chain) was recorded in a study of blood T cells in healthy people across ages. Extraction of total RNA produced a minimum of 5.5 micrograms from each sample. This clonotype has more than one count but fewer than ten. Using a J-beta primer mix together with a sample-barcoded 5' primer, a second PCR was run for 7 to 11 cycles. One entry per CDR3 protein results from TCRdb running MiXCR on the 5' RACE reads. Altogether approximately 1.5 million distinct CDR3 sequences are present, around 36% being singletons, with the ten largest covering roughly 12%. Source material: blood. The TCR was taken from a woman between 25 and 40 years old in good health.

CDR3 nucleotide sequence: TGTGCCAGCAGCGCACGACCCGGGACTAGCGGGAGAGCGGACGAGCAGTACTTC. This gives the protein CASSARPGTSGRADEQYF. This chain links TRBV9 with TRBJ2-5; 14 bases align to TRBD2. The end of the DNA fits TRBJ2-7 better, so the J call may be wrong. Looked up from germline, CDR1 is SGDLS and CDR2 is YYNGEE. CDR3 length: 18 residues.